The present TCR beta chain was sequenced within a study of control samples from healthy donors and cancer patients. The repertoire was sequenced with immunoSEQ multiplex PCR; TCRdb's copy has only in-frame clones and lacks some. Of 150,000 to 200,000 clones in the sample, roughly 89% were seen once. CDR3 length equals 14 residues. Germline loops: CDR1 MDHEN, CDR2 SYDVKM. Between the trimmed V and J ends, which lost 2 bases and 6 bases, there was a span of 10 bases. The TCR was taken from a woman between 45 and 65 years old in good health. The sequenced sample consisted of blood. The chain links TRBV28 to TRBJ2-2, with D possibly TRBD2 on 7 matching bases. DNA for the CDR3: TGTGCCAGCAGTTTAGCGGGGGCTTCCGGGGAGCTGTTTTTT. Protein product: CASSLAGASGELFF.